Listed here are 21 T cell receptor beta chains from one sample, sequenced in a study of shared clonotypes between healthy human individuals. Profiling relied on immunoSEQ multiplex PCR, and the TCRdb table lists in-frame clones only, not all of them. The sample contains millions of clones, roughly 94% of which appear only once. Terminally differentiated effector memory CD45RA+ cells were left out of the naive CD8 fraction, which was CD45RO-negative and positively selected for CCR7. The sample consisted of naive CD8+ T cells sorted from blood. The source is a man aged 18 to 30 in good health.

As DNA, the CDR3 is TGTGCCAGCAGCTCACCGGGACAGGGGGGCGAACTTAATGAAAAACTGTTTTTT. This gives the protein CASSSPGQGGELNEKLFF. The genes are TRBV7-9 and TRBJ1-4; 11 nucleotides match TRBD1. The trim removed 4 bases at V and 4 bases at J, leaving 11 bases unmatched. Germline loops: CDR1 SEHNR, CDR2 FQNEAQ (reference sequence). The length of the CDR3 is 18 residues.

There are a few counts of this clone. Within the sample, other DNA sequences also encode this same CDR3. The chain recombines TRBV5-6 with TRBJ1-5; D unclear. Per the germline V gene, CDR1 is SGHDT and CDR2 is YYEEEE. Trimming removed 0 bases from V and 3 bases from J, with 7 bases in between. The CDR3 has 14 amino acids. CDR3 in amino acids: CASSLDGYNQPQHF. CDR3 nucleotides: TGTGCCAGCAGCTTGGACGGTTACAATCAGCCCCAGCATTTT. Complete variable domain (other parts from reference TRBV5-6 and TRBJ1-5): DAGVTQSPTHLIKTRGQQVTLRCSPKSGHDTVSWYQQALGQGPQFIFQYYEEEERQRGNFPDRFSGHQFPNYSSELNVNALLLGDSALYLCASSLDGYNQPQHFGDGTRLSIL.

J is TRBJ2-7 and V is TRBV5-6, with a tentative D call TRBD1 (6 bases). The CDR3 extends over 14 amino acids. Germline V gives CDR1 SGHDT, CDR2 YYEEEE. V was shortened by 4 bases and J by 3 bases, with 14 bases between the two germline ends. In nucleotides, the CDR3 is TGTGCCAGCAGCCGTCAGGGGTCCTACTACGAGCAGTACTTC. Translating it yields CASSRQGSYYEQYF.

The table lists this clone with a count of one. The chain has TRBV28 and TRBJ1-4; unclear D gene. This CDR3 is built from 16 residues. V shed 5 bases and J shed 5 bases, with 18 bases lying between them. The germline gives CDR1 MDHEN, CDR2 SYDVKM. The CDR3 nucleotides are TGTGCCAGCAGTCATATGGTGGGCGGGCTCAATGAAAAACTGTTTTTT. The encoded protein is CASSHMVGGLNEKLFF.

This rearrangement joins TRBV5-6 to TRBJ2-1; TRBD2 matches 9 bases. The V gene's germline CDR1 is SGHDT and CDR2 YYEEEE. V was clipped by 0 bases and J by 8 bases; unmatched bases: 3. The CDR3 is 14 amino acids. DNA of the CDR3: TGTGCCAGCAGCTTGGGCGGGACTAGCTATGAGCAGTTCTTC. It is translated as CASSLGGTSYEQFF.

J is TRBJ2-3 and V is TRBV28; 7 bases align to TRBD2. Trimming removed 4 bases from V and 2 bases from J; junction bases left unmatched: 6. Germline-derived CDR1 and CDR2 are MDHEN and SYDVKM. The CDR3 spans 15 residues. CDR3 protein: CASSSGLADTDTQYF. The CDR3 DNA reads as TGTGCCAGCAGTTCGGGCCTAGCGGACACAGATACGCAGTATTTT.

The chain carries TRBV9 and TRBJ1-2, with D possibly matching TRBD1 (5 bases). The germline CDR1 and CDR2 sequences are SGDLS and YYNGEE. The CDR3 sequence is 14 residues long. The V end was cut by 3 bases, the J end by 3 bases, with 12 bases between. CDR3 region: CASSAGGVDYGYTF. CDR3 DNA: TGTGCCAGCAGCGCCGGAGGGGTTGACTATGGCTACACCTTC.

The chain is built from TRBV29-1 and TRBJ1-4; 9 bases agree with TRBD1. The V gene end was trimmed by 3 bases and the J gene end by 9 bases; junction bases not matched to a gene: 5. The CDR3 spans 13 residues. Germline V CDR1 and CDR2: SQVTM, ANQGSEA. CDR3: CSVEGGTGKKLFF. CDR3 coding DNA: TGCAGCGTTGAGGGAGGGACAGGGAAAAAACTGTTTTTT.

V and J are TRBV19 and TRBJ1-6; perhaps TRBD1 as D (5 bases). CDR3 size: 13 residues. Looked up from germline, CDR1 is LNHDA and CDR2 is SQIVND (reference sequence). V gave up 8 bases and J gave up 10 bases, with 15 bases separating them. CDR3 sequence: CASFGGGGSPLHF. In DNA form, the CDR3 reads TGTGCCAGTTTTGGGGGAGGCGGATCACCCCTCCACTTT.

V usage is TRBV11-2 and J usage is TRBJ1-1; D remains unclear. CDR3 length equals 14 residues. Germline V lookup: CDR1 SGHAT, CDR2 FQNNGV. Trimming took 0 bases from V and 6 from J, leaving 11 bases between them. The CDR3 spells CASSLDYSVAEAFF. In DNA form, the CDR3 reads TGTGCCAGCAGCTTAGATTATTCTGTCGCTGAAGCTTTCTTT.

The V gene is TRBV10-3, the J gene TRBJ2-3; 8 nucleotides line up with TRBD2. This CDR3 is 14 amino acids long. The V gene end was trimmed by 5 bases and the J gene end by 5 bases; junction bases not matched to a gene: 6. The V gene's germline CDR1 is ENHRY and CDR2 SYGVKD. CDR3 in DNA: TGTGCCATCAGTTCGGGGGGGGAGAAAGATACGCAGTATTTT. This gives the protein CAISSGGEKDTQYF.

This clone was seen a single time. The chain uses TRBV6-1 and TRBJ2-5; a possible D gene is TRBD1 (5 bases). V was pared by 5 bases and J by 1 base, with 14 bases between. The CDR3 is made up of 15 amino acids. The V gene's germline CDR1 is MNHNS and CDR2 SASEGT. In nucleotides, the CDR3 is TGTGCCAGCAGTAAGTGGGATAGGGGCCAAGAGACCCAGTACTTC. It codes for CASSKWDRGQETQYF.

The rearrangement joins TRBV11-1 to TRBJ2-5; 10 bases align to TRBD2. The CDR3 is 16 amino acids. CDR1 is SGHAT and CDR2 is FQDESV in the germline V gene (reference sequence). The trim removed 3 bases at V and 2 bases at J, leaving 6 bases unmatched. The CDR3 DNA is TGTGCCAGCAGCTTCTTCCCTAGCGGGGGACAAGAGACCCAGTACTTC. This codes for CASSFFPSGGQETQYF.

The chain joins TRBV4-3 to TRBJ2-7; the D gene could be TRBD1 or TRBD2 (5 bases each). The CDR3 is 16 residues long. The germline CDR1 and CDR2 sequences are LGHNA and YSLEER. Trimming removed 0 bases from V and 4 bases from J, with 16 bases in between. The CDR3 bases are TGCGCCAGCAGCCAAGATAGAGAGGGGATGTTTTACGAGCAGTACTTC. Amino acids: CASSQDREGMFYEQYF.

This clone has a single count. The chain is built from TRBV27 and TRBJ2-3; the D is unclear. Trimming cost V 6 bases and J 6 bases, with 7 bases left between them. Germline CDR1 reads MNHEY; CDR2 reads SMNVEV (reference sequence). The CDR3 extends over 11 amino acids. CDR3 sequence reads: CASRIRDTQYF. As DNA, the CDR3 is TGTGCCAGCAGGATCCGGGATACGCAGTATTTT.

DNA of the CDR3: TGTGCCAGCAGTTTGATTAACTATGGCTACACCTTC. It codes for CASSLINYGYTF. This chain uses TRBV5-6 with TRBJ1-2; D ambiguous. The CDR3 has 12 amino acids. CDR1 and CDR2 (germline): SGHDT, YYEEEE. V gave up 5 bases and J gave up 1 base, with 6 bases separating them. The full variable domain, with the rest looked up from reference TRBV5-6 and TRBJ1-2, is DAGVTQSPTHLIKTRGQQVTLRCSPKSGHDTVSWYQQALGQGPQFIFQYYEEEERQRGNFPDRFSGHQFPNYSSELNVNALLLGDSALYLCASSLINYGYTFGSGTRLTVV.

Regarding this clone: Within the sample, other DNA sequences also encode this same CDR3. The rearrangement uses TRBV9 and TRBJ2-7; D is uncertain. Germline V gives CDR1 SGDLS, CDR2 YYNGEE. Trimming pared 0 bases from V and 1 base from J, leaving 11 bases between. There are 15 residues in the CDR3. The CDR3: CASSVAGDPSYEQYF. The DNA of the CDR3 is TGTGCCAGCAGCGTAGCTGGGGATCCTTCCTACGAGCAGTACTTC.

The J gene is TRBJ2-2, the V gene TRBV7-3; 7 bases match TRBD1. J was trimmed by 4 bases and V by 5 bases; bases with no gene match: 7. The germline V gene encodes CDR1 SGHTA and CDR2 FQGTGA. This CDR3 contains 15 residues. CDR3 coding DNA: TGTGCCAGCAGCACAGGGGACGGCGGCACCGGGGAGCTGTTTTTT. Protein sequence: CASSTGDGGTGELFF.

The chain links TRBV19 to TRBJ2-7, with 7 bases lining up with TRBD2. There are 15 residues in the CDR3. V trimming: 3 bases; J trimming: 2 bases; junction bases outside the gene matches: 7. CDR1 and CDR2 from the germline V gene are LNHDA and SQIVND (reference sequence). In DNA form, the CDR3 reads TGTGCCAGTAGTATGGGTAGCGGGTCTCCCTACGAGCAGTACTTC. It specifies CASSMGSGSPYEQYF.

V usage is TRBV30 and J usage is TRBJ2-3; 8 nucleotides agree with TRBD1. Trimming cost V 1 base and J 1 base; bases outside gene matches: 4. This CDR3 is built from 15 residues. The V gene's germline CDR1 is GTSNPN and CDR2 SVGIG (reference sequence). The CDR3 here is CAWSATGVGTDTQYF. For the CDR3, the DNA is TGTGCCTGGAGTGCGACAGGGGTCGGCACAGATACGCAGTATTTT. Based on the CDR3 plus reference TRBV30 and TRBJ2-3, the full variable domain is SQTIHQWPATLVQPVGSPLSLECTVEGTSNPNLYWYRQAAGRGLQLLFYSVGIGQISSEVPQNLSASRPQDRQFILSSKKLLLSDSGFYLCAWSATGVGTDTQYFGPGTRLTVL.

DNA of the CDR3: TGTGCCAGCAGCGTCCGGGACAGGGCCTACGAGCAGTACTTC. Translation gives CASSVRDRAYEQYF. The rearrangement links TRBV5-4 to TRBJ2-7; 9 bases fit TRBD1. The germline CDR1 and CDR2 sequences are SGHNT and YYREEE (reference sequence). Germline trimming cut 4 bases from V and 2 bases from J; bases unmatched to any gene: 4. This CDR3 contains 14 residues. Full variable domain (remainder filled in from reference TRBV5-4 and TRBJ2-7): ETGVTQSPTHLIKTRGQQVTLRCSSQSGHNTVSWYQQALGQGPQFIFQYYREEENGRGNFPPRFSGLQFPNYSSELNVNALELDDSALYLCASSVRDRAYEQYFGPGTRLTVT.